Below, 22 T cell receptor beta chains from the same sample are listed, as sequenced in a study of Graves' ophthalmopathy and Graves' hyperthyroidism. RNA transcripts were the template, and TCR beta CDR3 regions were amplified from them. First-round RT-PCR employed HTBI primers, with a second-round multiplex PCR after it. TCRdb analysed the multiplex PCR reads with MiXCR anew, one entry per CDR3 protein. Of over a million distinct CDR3 sequences in the sample, about 35% were seen once. Source material: peripheral blood or thyroid tissue (not recorded which). These receptor sequences come from an adult man with Graves' hyperthyroidism.

Ten or more counts support this clonotype. As DNA, the CDR3 is TGTGCCAGCAGCCGAGGACAGGGGGGGGTTACCTATGGCTACACCTTC. It specifies CASSRGQGGVTYGYTF. This chain links TRBV7-9 with TRBJ1-2, with 10 bases lining up with TRBD1. The CDR3 loop spans 16 amino acids. The ends lost 5 bases at V and 4 bases at J; junction bases unmatched: 10. The germline V gene encodes CDR1 SEHNR and CDR2 FQNEAQ (reference sequence).

This clonotype was found many times. This rearrangement joins TRBV20-1 to TRBJ2-7, with 10 nucleotides matching TRBD2. V lost 6 bases to trimming and J lost 0 bases; unmatched junction nucleotides: 5. Per germline, CDR1 DFQATT and CDR2 SNEGSKA (reference sequence). The CDR3 is 14 amino acids. For the CDR3, the DNA is TGCAGTGCGGTCCGGACTAGCGGCTCCTACGAGCAGTACTTC. Its protein is CSAVRTSGSYEQYF.

Comments on this clonotype: This may be a read error, as it is one base from a much larger clone. This chain joins TRBV9 and TRBJ2-7, with D perhaps TRBD1 (5 bases). Trimming cost V 4 bases and J 0 bases, with 17 bases left between them. CDR1 is SGDLS and CDR2 is YYNGEE in the germline V gene. The CDR3 runs to 16 residues. In nucleotides, the CDR3 is TGTGCCAGCAGCCCCCTAAGCCCGACAGACTCCTACGAGCAGTACTTC. It is translated as CASSPLSPTDSYEQYF.

This clonotype was seen ten or more times. This sequence joins TRBV5-1 and TRBJ2-7; 8 bases are a match to TRBD1. CDR3 size: 14 residues. Germline trimming cut 0 bases from V and 5 bases from J; bases unmatched to any gene: 4. Per germline, CDR1 SGHRS and CDR2 YFSETQ. In DNA form, the CDR3 reads TGCGCCAGCAGCTTGGCGGACAGGGTTCACGAGCAGTACTTC. Amino acid sequence: CASSLADRVHEQYF.

The chain is built from TRBV20-1 and TRBJ2-1; D is uncertain. V lost 1 base, J lost 13 bases, and 8 bases lay in between. Germline loops: CDR1 DFQATT, CDR2 SNEGSKA (reference sequence). This CDR3 has 10 amino acids. The CDR3 sequence: CSARGPDQFF. In DNA form, the CDR3 reads TGCAGTGCTAGAGGACCGGATCAGTTCTTC.

This clonotype was detected ten times or more. The chain joins TRBV7-2 to TRBJ1-4; a weak D match, TRBD1 (5 bases). The CDR3 is 14 amino acids. The V gene's germline CDR1 is SGHTA and CDR2 FQGNSA. Trimming took 0 bases from V and 7 from J, leaving 9 bases between them. The CDR3 sequence is CASSLAAGSEKLFF. CDR3 nucleotide sequence: TGTGCCAGCAGCTTAGCAGCAGGGAGTGAAAAACTGTTTTTT.

The chain combines TRBV12-3 or TRBV12-4 with TRBJ1-1; the D gene is possibly TRBD1 (6 bases). The CDR3 loop spans 13 amino acids. V lost 7 bases and J lost 1, with 10 bases in between. The CDR3 protein is CASKKDRNTEAFF. DNA for the CDR3: TGTGCCAGCAAGAAGGACAGGAACACTGAAGCTTTCTTT.

There are a few counts of this clonotype. The gene calls are TRBV28 and TRBJ1-1; no clear D. Germline V gene sequence: CDR1 MDHEN, CDR2 SYDVKM. The length of the CDR3 is 14 residues. The germline V and J ends were trimmed by 9 bases and 3 bases, with 17 bases remaining between them. The CDR3 DNA is TGTGCCAGTAACCCACCTCAGTCACACACTGAAGCTTTCTTT. This sequence encodes CASNPPQSHTEAFF.

V is TRBV20-1 and J is TRBJ1-5, with a possible D match to TRBD1 (5 bases). The CDR3 sequence is 16 residues long. In germline, CDR1 is DFQATT, CDR2 SNEGSKA (reference sequence). V was shortened by 3 bases and J by 5 bases, with 20 bases between the two germline ends. The DNA of the CDR3 is TGCAGTGCTAGCCTTGAAGCGGTGAAAGGGGATCAGCCCCAGCATTTT. Its translation: CSASLEAVKGDQPQHF.

As to this clonotype: The junction shows a germline mismatch at one end, possibly a read error. In DNA, the CDR3 is TGTGCCGCCAGCAGCGTATCCTACGAGCAGTACTTC. As protein: CAASSVSYEQYF. V and J are TRBV15 and TRBJ2-7; D is unclear. Germline values: CDR1 LNHNV, CDR2 YYDKDF (reference sequence). There are 12 residues in the CDR3.

V usage is TRBV7-2 and J usage is TRBJ2-7, with 15 bases matching TRBD2. The germline V gene encodes CDR1 SGHTA and CDR2 FQGNSA. V was clipped by 5 bases and J by 6 bases; unmatched bases: 14. The CDR3 length is 18 residues. CDR3 loop: CASSQAGTSGRSGGEQYF. CDR3 nucleotide sequence: TGTGCCAGCAGCCAAGCCGGGACTAGCGGGAGGAGCGGGGGCGAGCAGTACTTC.

This clonotype came up a few times. The rearrangement joins TRBV24-1 to TRBJ2-2, with 7 positions matching TRBD2. In germline, CDR1 is KGHDR, CDR2 SFDVKD. The CDR3 totals 16 residues. V shed 1 base and J 5 bases; nucleotides not matched to a gene: 6. CDR3 residues: CATSDFQGLPTGELFF. DNA for the CDR3: TGTGCCACCAGTGATTTCCAGGGACTACCAACCGGGGAGCTGTTTTTT.

The chain's CDR3 is CASSQQRDNGYTF. CDR3 DNA sequence: TGCGCCAGCAGCCAGCAAAGGGACAATGGCTACACCTTC. The chain links TRBV4-3 to TRBJ1-2; TRBD1 might be the D (6 bases). Germline V CDR1 and CDR2: LGHNA, YSLEER. V lost 3 bases and J lost 6, with 11 bases in between. The CDR3 runs to 13 residues.

The chain has TRBV6-5 and TRBJ2-2; 7 bases are a match to TRBD1. Germline assignment: CDR1 MNHEY and CDR2 SVGAGI. The CDR3 covers 15 residues. With V trimmed by 7 bases and J by 0 bases, 5 bases remained unmatched. The chain's CDR3 is CASMTGNANTGELFF. The CDR3 region has the DNA TGTGCCAGCATGACAGGGAACGCGAACACCGGGGAGCTGTTTTTT.

The sample holds many counts of this clonotype. The chain employs TRBV7-2 and TRBJ2-3; D gene uncertain. Per germline, CDR1 SGHTA and CDR2 FQGNSA. This CDR3 is 14 amino acids long. Trimming cost V 1 base and J 6 bases, with 11 bases left between them. The CDR3: CASSLVGHGDTQYF. In DNA, the CDR3 is TGTGCCAGCAGCTTAGTGGGCCACGGGGATACGCAGTATTTT. Based on the CDR3 plus reference TRBV7-2 and TRBJ2-3, the full variable domain is GAGVSQSPSNKVTEKGKDVELRCDPISGHTALYWYRQSLGQGLEFLIYFQGNSAPDKSGLPSDRFSAERTGGSVSTLTIQRTQQEDSAVYLCASSLVGHGDTQYFGPGTRLTVL.

This clonotype appeared many times. The chain combines TRBV2 with TRBJ2-2; no reliable D call. Germline V lookup: CDR1 SNHLY, CDR2 FYNNEI. Trimming took 6 bases from V and 4 from J, leaving 9 bases between them. The CDR3 runs to 13 residues. The CDR3 coding sequence is TGTGCCAGCAGCCGGATACTCACCGGGGAGCTGTTTTTT. This encodes CASSRILTGELFF.

This clonotype was recorded many times. The gene calls are TRBV20-1 and TRBJ1-5; D gene unclear. This CDR3 has 16 amino acids. Trimming took 2 bases from V and 3 from J, leaving 17 bases between them. Germline V gene lookup returns CDR1 DFQATT and CDR2 SNEGSKA (reference sequence). CDR3 loop: CSARSPVSGVNQPQHF. The CDR3 DNA follows: TGCAGTGCTAGAAGTCCCGTGAGTGGGGTCAATCAGCCCCAGCATTTT.

Points on this clonotype: Possible read error: a much larger clone is one base away. The rearrangement links TRBV11-2 to TRBJ2-7, with TRBD1 matching over 8 bases. Germline CDR1 SGHAT, CDR2 FQNNGV. This CDR3 has 14 residues. The CDR3 region has the DNA TGTGCCAGCAGCTCGACAGGGGAACGCTACGAGCAGTGCTTC. It codes for CASSSTGERYEQCF.

The chain is built from TRBV19 and TRBJ2-5, with TRBD2 as a possible D gene (5 bases). Germline CDR1 LNHDA, CDR2 SQIVND (reference sequence). The CDR3 is made up of 14 amino acids. V was pared by 5 bases and J by 3 bases, with 13 bases between. The CDR3 is CASSPLGLKETQYF. CDR3 in DNA: TGTGCCAGTAGTCCCCTCGGACTTAAAGAGACCCAGTACTTC.

The rearrangement uses TRBV7-9 and TRBJ1-4; D is possibly TRBD1 (5 bases). This CDR3 comprises 13 residues. The germline gives CDR1 SEHNR, CDR2 FQNEAQ (reference sequence). Trimming shortened V by 5 bases and J by 16 bases, and 20 bases separated the two germline ends. CDR3 loop: CASSAGRDERAFF. For the CDR3, the DNA is TGTGCCAGCAGCGCGGGACGGGATGAAAGGGCGTTTTTT.

This chain connects TRBV3-1 to TRBJ2-2; no firm D call. Germline V lookup: CDR1 LGHDT, CDR2 YNNKEL (reference sequence). V lost 0 bases and J 6 bases, leaving 8 bases between the germline ends. The length of the CDR3 is 14 residues. CDR3 sequence: CASSQDVLAGELFF. The CDR3, as DNA: TGTGCCAGCAGCCAAGATGTCCTAGCCGGGGAGCTGTTTTTT.

The V call is TRBV29-1, the J call TRBJ1-2; D ambiguous. V was shortened by 8 bases and J by 10 bases, with 14 bases between the two germline ends. This CDR3 region has 10 residues. The germline V gene has CDR1 SQVTM and CDR2 ANQGSEA. This chain's CDR3 is CSSLPADYTF. CDR3 DNA sequence: TGCAGCTCCCTCCCGGCAGACTACACCTTC.